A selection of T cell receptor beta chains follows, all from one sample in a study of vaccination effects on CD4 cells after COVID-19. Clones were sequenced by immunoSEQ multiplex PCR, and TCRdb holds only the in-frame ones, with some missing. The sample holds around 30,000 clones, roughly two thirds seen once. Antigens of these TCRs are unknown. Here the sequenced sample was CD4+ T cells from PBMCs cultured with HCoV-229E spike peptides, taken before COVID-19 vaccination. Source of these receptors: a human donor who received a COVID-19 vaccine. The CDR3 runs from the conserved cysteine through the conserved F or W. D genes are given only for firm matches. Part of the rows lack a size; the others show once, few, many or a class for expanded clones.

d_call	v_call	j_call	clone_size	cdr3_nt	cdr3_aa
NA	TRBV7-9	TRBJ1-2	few	TGTGCCAGCAGCTTCGGACTCGGGAAGGGGATGTCCTATGGCTACACCTTC	CASSFGLGKGMSYGYTF
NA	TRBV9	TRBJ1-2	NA	TGTGCCAGCAGCGTAGAAGCGGAAGCTAACTATGGCTACACCTTC	CASSVEAEANYGYTF
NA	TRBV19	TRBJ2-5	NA	TGTGCCAGTAGTGGTACGTGGAGGGGGACCCAGTACTTC	CASSGTWRGTQYF
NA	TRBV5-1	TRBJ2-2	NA	TGCGCCAGCATAAGAGACAGGATGGAGAACACCGGGGAGCTGTTTTTT	CASIRDRMENTGELFF
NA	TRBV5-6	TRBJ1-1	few	TGTGCCAGCAGCGGGATGGGGGCGCGCACTGAAGCTTTCTTT	CASSGMGARTEAFF
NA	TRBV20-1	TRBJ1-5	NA	TGCAGTGCTAGTTTTTGGGGGCCCAATCAGCCCCAGCATTTT	CSASFWGPNQPQHF
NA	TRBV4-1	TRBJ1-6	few	TGCGCCAGCAGCCAAGGTCCAAGCGAGGTGAATTCACCCCTCCACTTT	CASSQGPSEVNSPLHF
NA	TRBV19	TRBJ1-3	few	TGTGCCAGTAGTTTCGCTCCTGGAAACACCATATATTTT	CASSFAPGNTIYF
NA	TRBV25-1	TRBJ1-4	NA	TGTGCCAGTACCAGAGGGTCGTTATCTAATGAAAAACTGTTTTTT	CASTRGSLSNEKLFF
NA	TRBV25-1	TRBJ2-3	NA	TGTGCCAGCAGTGAATGGGACGAGGCAGATACGCAGTATTTT	CASSEWDEADTQYF
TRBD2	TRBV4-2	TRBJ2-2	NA	TGTGCCAGCAGCCAAGTGGGGTCGGGACTAGCGGGTTTCACCGGGGAGCTGTTTTTT	CASSQVGSGLAGFTGELFF
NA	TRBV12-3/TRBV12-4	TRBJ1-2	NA	TGTGCCAGCAGTTTAGGGGAACGCGGCTACACCTTC	CASSLGERGYTF
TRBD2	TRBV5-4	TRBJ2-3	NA	TGTGCCAGCAGCAGCTGGGCGGGAGGGCCTGATACGCAGTATTTT	CASSSWAGGPDTQYF
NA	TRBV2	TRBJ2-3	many	TGTGCCAGCAGGGAGAGGGCTAGCACAGATACGCAGTATTTT	CASRERASTDTQYF
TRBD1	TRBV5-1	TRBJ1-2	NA	TGCGCCAGCAGTCTCGGGACAGGGCTTAACTATGGCTACACCTTC	CASSLGTGLNYGYTF
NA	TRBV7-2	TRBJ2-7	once	TGTGCCAGCAGCTTATCAGTAGGTCAGGGTATGTACGAGCAGTACTTC	CASSLSVGQGMYEQYF
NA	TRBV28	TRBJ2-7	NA	TGTGCCAGCAGCCTTTCCTCCTTTGGGTTCTACGAGCAGTACTTC	CASSLSSFGFYEQYF
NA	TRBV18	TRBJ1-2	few	TGTGCCAGCTCACCCGGACAGTATGGCTACACCTTC	CASSPGQYGYTF
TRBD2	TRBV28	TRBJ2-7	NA	TGTGCCAGCAGTTTATGGGCTAGCGGAGGATACGAGCAGTACTTC	CASSLWASGGYEQYF
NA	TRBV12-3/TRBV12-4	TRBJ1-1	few	TGTGCCAGCAGTTTAACCTCCAGTGAAGCTTTCTTT	CASSLTSSEAFF
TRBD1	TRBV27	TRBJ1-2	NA	TGTGCCAGCAGTTCCGGCTTTGCGACAGGGAACTATGGCTACACCTTC	CASSSGFATGNYGYTF
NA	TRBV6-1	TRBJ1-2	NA	TGTGCCAGCAGTGAAGAAAGGGGGGGCGCTGGCTATGGCTACACCTTC	CASSEERGGAGYGYTF
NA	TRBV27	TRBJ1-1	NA	TGTGCCAGCAGTTTATGGGCGGGCAGGGGGAACACTGAAGCTTTCTTT	CASSLWAGRGNTEAFF
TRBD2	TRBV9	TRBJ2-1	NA	TGTGCCAGCAGCGTAAGCGGGGGGCCCTACAATGAGCAGTTCTTC	CASSVSGGPYNEQFF
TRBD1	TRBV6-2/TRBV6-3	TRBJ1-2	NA	TGTGCCAGCAGTTACGGACAGGGCCTCTTCTATGGCTACACCTTC	CASSYGQGLFYGYTF
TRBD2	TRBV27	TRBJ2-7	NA	TGTGCCAGCAGTTTAGGCGGGGGGATCTACGAGCAGTACTTC	CASSLGGGIYEQYF
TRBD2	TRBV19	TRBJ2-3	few	TGTGCCACCTCGAGGGGTAGACTAGCGTACACAGATACGCAGTATTTT	CATSRGRLAYTDTQYF